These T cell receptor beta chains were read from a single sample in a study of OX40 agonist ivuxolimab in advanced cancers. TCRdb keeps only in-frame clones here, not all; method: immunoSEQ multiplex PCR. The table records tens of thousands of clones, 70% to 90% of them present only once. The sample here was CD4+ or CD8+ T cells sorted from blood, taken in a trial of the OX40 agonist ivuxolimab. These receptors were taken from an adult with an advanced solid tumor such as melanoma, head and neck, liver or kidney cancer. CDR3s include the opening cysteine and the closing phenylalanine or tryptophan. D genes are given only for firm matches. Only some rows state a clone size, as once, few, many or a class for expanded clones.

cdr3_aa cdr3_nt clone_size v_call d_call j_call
CAWRRERDYNEQFF TGTGCCTGGCGGAGGGAGAGGGATTACAATGAGCAGTTCTTC - TRBV30 - TRBJ2-1
CASSTKGANTGELFF TGTGCCAGCAGCACCAAGGGGGCGAACACCGGGGAGCTGTTTTTT few TRBV6-5 - TRBJ2-2
CASSPLPLQETQYF TGCGCCAGCAGCCCCCTTCCATTACAAGAGACCCAGTACTTC few TRBV4-1 - TRBJ2-5
CASSPGVPVF TGCGCCAGCAGCCCGGGGGTACCCGTCTTC - TRBV5-1 - TRBJ1-2
CAWSVRGGNYGYTF TGTGCCTGGAGTGTACGTGGCGGTAACTATGGCTACACCTTC - TRBV30 - TRBJ1-2
CASSLGGGRASPHGYTF TGTGCCAGCAGCTTAGGGGGGGGACGGGCTTCCCCTCATGGCTACACCTTC - TRBV7-2 - TRBJ1-2
CASSEPGGWETEAFF TGTGCCAGCAGTGAACCGGGAGGGTGGGAAACTGAAGCTTTCTTT - TRBV25-1 - TRBJ1-1
CASSLTQQENEKLFF TGTGCCAGCAGCTTAACCCAGCAGGAGAATGAAAAACTGTTTTTT - TRBV7-9 - TRBJ1-4
CASSLGGQSTDTQYF TGCGCCAGCAGCTTAGGGGGCCAGAGCACAGATACGCAGTATTTT - TRBV5-1 TRBD1 TRBJ2-3
CASSYGKLSYNSPLHF TGTGCCAGCAGTTACGGAAAACTCTCCTATAATTCACCCCTCCACTTT - TRBV6-5 - TRBJ1-6
CASSVTSGGPDTQYF TGTGCCAGCAGCGTAACTAGCGGGGGCCCAGATACGCAGTATTTT - TRBV9 TRBD2 TRBJ2-3
CASSQDRYSNQPQHF TGCGCCAGCAGCCAAGATCGGTATAGCAATCAGCCCCAGCATTTT - TRBV4-3 - TRBJ1-5
CASSFRVGGYTF TGTGCCAGCAGTTTCCGGGTAGGCGGCTACACCTTC - TRBV28 - TRBJ1-2
CASSSGGNEQFF TGTGCCAGCAGCTCAGGGGGCAATGAGCAGTTCTTC - TRBV7-3 TRBD1 TRBJ2-1
CASSVGVGSRETQYF TGTGCCAGCAGCGTAGGGGTGGGGAGTAGGGAGACCCAGTACTTC - TRBV9 - TRBJ2-5
CASSQGGQERGYTF TGCGCCAGCAGCCAAGGTGGACAGGAAAGGGGCTACACCTTC - TRBV4-1 TRBD1 TRBJ1-2
CASSAGTQITDTQYF TGTGCCAGCAGCGCCGGGACTCAGATCACAGATACGCAGTATTTT - TRBV9 - TRBJ2-3
CASRLSGTGNSPLHF TGTGCCAGCAGGCTCTCCGGGACAGGGAATTCACCCCTCCACTTT few TRBV27 TRBD1 TRBJ1-6
CASSAGDRYSGNTIYF TGTGCCAGCAGTGCCGGGGACAGGTACTCTGGAAACACCATATATTTT - TRBV2 TRBD1 TRBJ1-3
CASSLGGSGKGDNQPQHF TGTGCCAGCAGCTTGGGAGGTTCGGGGAAGGGGGACAATCAGCCCCAGCATTTT - TRBV5-4 - TRBJ1-5
CASSYGTPTYEQYF TGTGCCAGCAGCTATGGGACACCGACCTACGAGCAGTACTTC - TRBV7-2 - TRBJ2-7
CASSQRTSGKQTQYF TGTGCCAGCAGCCAGCGGACTAGCGGGAAACAGACCCAGTACTTC - TRBV13 TRBD2 TRBJ2-5
CASSSQGDSYEQYF TGTGCCAGCAGCTCACAAGGGGACTCCTACGAGCAGTACTTC once TRBV11-2 - TRBJ2-7
CASSHGGLGLGDEQFF TGTGCCAGTAGTCACGGGGGGCTTGGTCTTGGGGATGAGCAGTTCTTC - TRBV19 - TRBJ2-1
CASREGLDSFNTEAFF TGCGCCAGCAGAGAGGGGCTGGACAGCTTTAACACTGAAGCTTTCTTT few TRBV4-1 - TRBJ1-1
CASSQPGSGNTIYF TGCGCCAGCAGCCAACCAGGCTCTGGAAACACCATATATTTT few TRBV4-1 - TRBJ1-3
CASSVGLAGRTDTQYF TGCGCCAGCAGCGTTGGACTAGCGGGGCGCACAGATACGCAGTATTTT - TRBV5-1 TRBD2 TRBJ2-3